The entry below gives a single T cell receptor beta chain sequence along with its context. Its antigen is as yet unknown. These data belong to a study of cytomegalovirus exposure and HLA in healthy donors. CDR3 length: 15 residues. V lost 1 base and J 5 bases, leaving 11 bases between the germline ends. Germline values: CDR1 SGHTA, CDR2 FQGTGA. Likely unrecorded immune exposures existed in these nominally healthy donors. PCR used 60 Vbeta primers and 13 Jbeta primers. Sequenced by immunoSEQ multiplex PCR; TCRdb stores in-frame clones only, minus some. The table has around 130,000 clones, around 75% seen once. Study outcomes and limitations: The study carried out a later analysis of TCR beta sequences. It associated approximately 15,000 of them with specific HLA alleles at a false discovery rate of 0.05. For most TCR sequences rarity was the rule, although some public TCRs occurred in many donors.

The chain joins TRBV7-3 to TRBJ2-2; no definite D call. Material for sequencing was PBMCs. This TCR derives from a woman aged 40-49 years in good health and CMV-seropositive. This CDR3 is CASSLKGAVTGELFF. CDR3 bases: TGTGCCAGCAGCTTAAAAGGAGCAGTGACCGGGGAGCTGTTTTTT.